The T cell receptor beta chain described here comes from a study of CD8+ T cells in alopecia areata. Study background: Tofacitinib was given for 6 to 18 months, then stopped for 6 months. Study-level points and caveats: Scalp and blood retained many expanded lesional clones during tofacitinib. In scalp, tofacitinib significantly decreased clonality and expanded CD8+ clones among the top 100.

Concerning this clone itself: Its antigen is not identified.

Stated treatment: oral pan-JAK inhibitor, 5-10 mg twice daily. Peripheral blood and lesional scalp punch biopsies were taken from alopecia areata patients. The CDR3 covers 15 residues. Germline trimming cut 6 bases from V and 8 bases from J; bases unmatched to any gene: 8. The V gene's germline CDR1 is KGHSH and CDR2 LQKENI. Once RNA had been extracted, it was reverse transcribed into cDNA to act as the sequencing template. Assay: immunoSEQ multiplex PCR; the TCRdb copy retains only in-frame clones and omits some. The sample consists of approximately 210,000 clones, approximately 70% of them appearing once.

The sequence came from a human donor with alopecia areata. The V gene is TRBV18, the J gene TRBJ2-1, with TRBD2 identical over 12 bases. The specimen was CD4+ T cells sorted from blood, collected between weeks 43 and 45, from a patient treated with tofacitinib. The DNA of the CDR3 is TGTGCCAGCTCTCCCCGGACTAGCGGGGCGGATGAGCAGTTCTTC. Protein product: CASSPRTSGADEQFF.